The 8 T cell receptor beta chains given below trace back to one sample, sequenced in a study of tumor and adjacent non-tumor tissue in lung cancer. TCRbeta libraries were built with three rounds of nested PCR, modified from ARM-PCR. TCRdb reprocessed the multiplex PCR reads with MiXCR, giving one entry per CDR3 protein. The sample lists around 70,000 distinct CDR3 sequences, about three quarters occurring once. The template was RNA from unsorted bulk tissue. Sequencing was performed on lung tumor tissue. Every receptor here comes from a man between 60 and 70 years old with non-small cell lung cancer.

Concerning this clonotype: The CDR3 carries no conserved terminal phenylalanine or tryptophan, so it likely arises from a read error. This sequence joins TRBV10-1 and TRBJ2-3, with D perhaps matching TRBD1 (5 bases). The J call may be mistaken, given a closer DNA end match to TRBJ1-5. This CDR3 has 14 residues. CDR1 and CDR2 (germline): WNHNN, SYGVQD (reference sequence). The chain's CDR3 is CASSAGDLTDTQHL. The DNA for the CDR3 is TGCGCCAGCAGTGCCGGGGACCTCACAGATACGCAGCATCTT.

V usage is TRBV20-1 and J usage is TRBJ2-7; tentatively, D is TRBD1 (5 bases). Germline V lookup: CDR1 DFQATT, CDR2 SNEGSKA (reference sequence). The CDR3 loop spans 11 amino acids. The CDR3: CSYTMDNEQYF. In DNA, the CDR3 is TGCAGCTACACCATGGACAACGAGCAGTACTTC.

In the case of this clonotype: Possible read error: a much larger clone is one base away. The rearrangement links TRBV11-3 to TRBJ2-1, with D perhaps assigned TRBD1 or TRBD2 (5 bases each). Germline CDR1 and CDR2: SGHNT and YENEEA. V dropped 5 bases and J dropped 9 bases, with 14 bases sitting between them. The CDR3 loop spans 13 amino acids. The CDR3 sequence: CASSQVTGTEQFF. DNA of the CDR3: TGTGCCAGCAGCCAGGTCACGGGGACTGAGCAGTTCTTC.

Comments on this clonotype: Compared with germline, one end of the junction differs, possibly owing to a read error. The J gene is TRBJ2-2, the V gene TRBV29-1; D perhaps matches TRBD2 (7 bases). Germline V lookup: CDR1 SQVTM, CDR2 ANQGSEA. The CDR3 covers 14 residues. The CDR3 nucleotides read TGCAGCATTGGGGGGGCAGGGGAATCCGGGGAGCTATTTTTT. Its translation: CSIGGAGESGELFF.

A word on this clonotype: A much bigger clone sits one base away, suggesting this may be a read error. This chain links TRBV24-1 with TRBJ2-5; no reliable D call. CDR1 is KGHDR and CDR2 is SFDVKD in the germline V gene. The CDR3 contains 13 residues. CDR3 residues: CATCDETKETQYF. CDR3 DNA sequence: TGTGCCACCTGTGACGAGACAAAGGAGACCCAGTACTTC.

At least ten counts were recorded for this clonotype. The chain employs TRBV7-9 and TRBJ2-1; D assignment may be TRBD1 or TRBD2 (5 bases each). CDR1 is SEHNR and CDR2 is FQNEAQ in the germline V gene (reference sequence). The V and J ends lost 1 base and 3 bases respectively, with 13 bases between them. The CDR3 loop spans 16 amino acids. The CDR3 bases are TGTGCCAGCAGCTTAGGCGGAGCGAGGGGCTACAATGAGCAGTTCTTC. Protein sequence: CASSLGGARGYNEQFF.

This clonotype was recorded once. The chain has TRBV6-5 and TRBJ1-2; possible D gene TRBD1, 5 bases. The CDR3 has 14 amino acids. The germline V gene has CDR1 MNHEY and CDR2 SVGAGI. CDR3 DNA sequence: TGTGTCCGCAGTTATCAGGGAGGGACGTATGGCTACACCTTC. Amino acid sequence: CVRSYQGGTYGYTF.

Points on this clonotype: One end of the junction varies from germline; a read error may be responsible. The rearrangement uses TRBV6-5 and TRBJ2-5, with 7 nucleotides matching TRBD1. This CDR3 comprises 14 residues. Looked up from germline, CDR1 is MNHEY and CDR2 is SVGAGI. Here the CDR3 reads CASGYSTGQENQYF. The CDR3 region has the DNA TGTGCCAGCGGTTACTCGACAGGGCAAGAGAACCAGTACTTC.